What follows is one T cell receptor beta chain and its context. V was clipped by 1 base and J by 0 bases, with 10 bases between them. The CDR3 runs 14 residues. The germline V gene has CDR1 DFQATT and CDR2 SNEGSKA (reference sequence). TCRdb reprocessed the 5' RACE reads via MiXCR and lists one record per CDR3 protein. The sample yields about 920,000 distinct CDR3 sequences, 9% to 15% seen once. The sample is drawn from a study of identical twins. These data also formed part of another study, on yellow fever vaccine responses in identical twins.

Sequencing was carried out using PBMCs. The chain carries TRBV20-1 and TRBJ2-7; D remains ambiguous. This receptor was obtained from a woman younger than 35 in good health. This CDR3 is CSARGAGNSYEQYV. The CDR3, as DNA: TGCAGTGCTAGAGGGGCAGGAAACTCCTACGAGCAGTACGTC.